One and the same sample provided the 27 T cell receptor beta chains below, sequenced in a study of cytomegalovirus exposure and HLA in healthy donors. Primers for the PCR totalled 60 Vbeta and 13 Jbeta. TCRdb keeps only in-frame clones here, not all; method: immunoSEQ multiplex PCR. The sample has approximately 160,000 clones; about 71% are singletons. The sequenced sample was PBMCs. The receptors were sampled from a man aged 50-60 years in good health and CMV-seronegative.

This clone was counted between two and nine times. The rearrangement joins TRBV5-6 to TRBJ1-1; 8 bases line up with TRBD1. Trimming at V came to 9 bases and at J to 5 bases, leaving 12 bases not matched to a gene. This CDR3 comprises 14 residues. CDR1 is SGHDT, CDR2 YYEEEE, per germline. This CDR3 is CATLFLTGGTEAFF. CDR3 DNA sequence: TGTGCCACCCTATTCCTAACAGGGGGAACTGAAGCTTTCTTT.

The chain recombines TRBV7-9 with TRBJ2-2, with D unresolved. CDR3 length equals 15 residues. Deletions cut 1 base from V and 0 bases from J, with 6 bases between. CDR1 and CDR2 from the germline V gene are SEHNR and FQNEAQ (reference sequence). The chain's CDR3 is CASSLGLSNTGELFF. The CDR3 nucleotides read TGTGCCAGCAGCTTAGGACTTTCGAACACCGGGGAGCTGTTTTTT.

The sample holds a few counts of this clone. This sequence joins TRBV28 and TRBJ1-5; 9 positions agree with TRBD1. Trimming took 6 bases from V and 4 from J; bases not matched to a gene: 4. Germline CDR1 MDHEN, CDR2 SYDVKM. This CDR3 comprises 14 residues. DNA for the CDR3: TGTGCCAGCAGGACGGGACAGGGTAATCAGCCCCAGCATTTT. Amino acids: CASRTGQGNQPQHF.

The chain has TRBV6-1 and TRBJ1-1; D call uncertain. Germline CDR1 is MNHNS and CDR2 is SASEGT. The CDR3 is 11 amino acids. V dropped 8 bases and J dropped 12 bases, with 16 bases sitting between them. The CDR3 reads CASLSFTGPFF. The CDR3 region has the DNA TGTGCCAGCCTAAGCTTTACTGGGCCTTTCTTT.

The chain employs TRBV7-6 and TRBJ1-1, with 9 bases aligning to TRBD1. CDR1 SGHVS and CDR2 FNYEAQ come from the germline V gene. The CDR3 totals 13 residues. V lost 5 bases and J lost 10; bases outside the gene matches: 8. As DNA, the CDR3 is TGTGCCAGCAGCCTAGACAGGGGGTCGGTAGCTTTCTTT. Protein product: CASSLDRGSVAFF.

The genes are TRBV6-1 and TRBJ2-5, with D perhaps matching TRBD2 (7 bases). This CDR3 spans 15 amino acids. Trimming took 6 bases from V and 4 from J, leaving 18 bases between them. Germline lookup yields CDR1 MNHNS and CDR2 SASEGT. For the CDR3, the DNA is TGTGCCAGCAGAGGGGGGGCGCCCCCTCGAGAGACCCAGTACTTC. Residues: CASRGGAPPRETQYF.

The rearrangement links TRBV28 to TRBJ2-3; 15 bases are shared with TRBD2. There are 17 residues in the CDR3. Looked up from germline, CDR1 is MDHEN and CDR2 is SYDVKM. With V trimmed by 4 bases and J by 2 bases, 4 bases remained unmatched. The CDR3 region is CASSSGTSGGITDTQYF. The DNA for the CDR3 is TGTGCCAGCAGTTCGGGGACTAGCGGGGGGATCACAGATACGCAGTATTTT.

The rearrangement joins TRBV5-1 to TRBJ1-2, with D perhaps matching TRBD1 (5 bases). The CDR3 has 13 amino acids. Germline V gene lookup returns CDR1 SGHRS and CDR2 YFSETQ. Trimming pared 3 bases from V and 11 bases from J, leaving 17 bases between. Here the CDR3 DNA reads TGCGCCAGCAGCTCGACGCCGGACATCCCGTACACCTTC. It yields the protein CASSSTPDIPYTF.

The rearrangement joins TRBV6-1 to TRBJ1-2, with D perhaps matching TRBD1 (6 bases). Per germline, CDR1 MNHNS and CDR2 SASEGT. This CDR3 is 14 amino acids long. Trimming took 4 bases from V and 0 from J, leaving 9 bases between them. The chain's CDR3 is CASSGDTPNYGYTF. The CDR3 DNA is TGTGCCAGCAGTGGGGACACCCCTAACTATGGCTACACCTTC.

This chain links TRBV10-3 with TRBJ2-7, with D possibly TRBD1 on 5 matching bases. This CDR3 has 12 amino acids. CDR1 is ENHRY and CDR2 is SYGVKD in the germline V gene. The V and J ends lost 2 bases and 4 bases respectively, with 6 bases between them. CDR3 nucleotide sequence: TGTGCCATCAGTGAGAGGGGTTACGAGCAGTACTTC. Translated: CAISERGYEQYF.

The rearrangement joins TRBV28 to TRBJ1-2, with 7 bases lining up with TRBD1. The CDR3 sequence is 18 residues long. V gave up 6 bases and J gave up 5 bases; unmatched junction bases: 21. Germline CDR1 and CDR2: MDHEN and SYDVKM. Written as DNA, the CDR3 is TGTGCCAGCAGCACGACCACATTAGGGGGACAGAATTCGTATGGCTACACCTTC. The encoded protein is CASSTTTLGGQNSYGYTF.

V is TRBV5-4 and J is TRBJ2-1; 13 bases are shared with TRBD2. Trimming at V came to 0 bases and at J to 0 bases, leaving 6 bases not matched to a gene. This CDR3 has 19 residues. Germline CDR1 is SGHNT and CDR2 is YYREEE (reference sequence). The CDR3 sequence is CASSLGLAGGLSSYNEQFF. The DNA of the CDR3 is TGTGCCAGCAGCTTGGGACTAGCGGGGGGTCTCAGCTCCTACAATGAGCAGTTCTTC.

This sequence joins TRBV10-3 and TRBJ1-1; tentative D call: TRBD1 (6 bases). The V gene's germline CDR1 is ENHRY and CDR2 SYGVKD. V gave up 2 bases and J gave up 6 bases, with 13 bases separating them. CDR3 length: 14 residues. The CDR3 sequence: CAISETGRVPEAFF. The CDR3 DNA reads TGTGCCATCAGTGAGACAGGGAGGGTACCTGAAGCTTTCTTT.

This chain joins TRBV6-1 and TRBJ2-7, with D possibly being TRBD2 (5 bases). The CDR3 runs 13 residues. Germline V gene sequence: CDR1 MNHNS, CDR2 SASEGT. With 3 bases removed from V and 5 bases from J, the gap between germline ends came to 11 bases. The CDR3 nucleotides are TGTGCCAGCAGTGACGAGGGTCTCGACGAGCAGTACTTC. Its protein product is CASSDEGLDEQYF.

The chain has TRBV4-1 and TRBJ1-1, with D possibly TRBD1 on 5 matching bases. Trimming took 3 bases from V and 11 from J, leaving 16 bases between them. Germline V gene sequence: CDR1 MGHRA, CDR2 YSYEKL. CDR3 length: 13 amino acids. The CDR3 DNA follows: TGCGCCAGCAGCCAGATTCGGGGGGTCGGCGCTTTCTTT. Its translation: CASSQIRGVGAFF.

This clone was seen more than once but under ten times. The chain combines TRBV19 with TRBJ1-5; 7 nucleotides line up with TRBD1. CDR1 and CDR2 (germline): LNHDA, SQIVND (reference sequence). Trimming removed 8 bases from V and 0 bases from J; junction bases left unmatched: 4. The CDR3 is made up of 14 amino acids. This CDR3 reads CASDRAYSNQPQHF. DNA of the CDR3: TGTGCCAGTGACAGGGCCTATAGCAATCAGCCCCAGCATTTT.

This sequence joins TRBV7-2 and TRBJ2-1; tentatively, D is TRBD2 (6 bases). Trimming removed 4 bases from V and 0 bases from J, with 10 bases in between. The CDR3 sequence is 15 residues long. From germline, CDR1 is SGHTA and CDR2 FQGNSA. CDR3 in amino acids: CASSSTSYSYNEQFF. For the CDR3, the DNA is TGTGCCAGCAGCTCTACTAGCTACTCCTACAATGAGCAGTTCTTC.

The chain has TRBV6-5 and TRBJ1-5, with unresolved D. The CDR3 extends over 15 amino acids. V was shortened by 5 bases and J by 0 bases, with 11 bases between the two germline ends. CDR1 and CDR2 (germline): MNHEY, SVGAGI. CDR3 protein: CASSLRAYSNQPQHF. Here the CDR3 DNA reads TGTGCCAGCAGTCTCCGAGCCTATAGCAATCAGCCCCAGCATTTT.

This chain connects TRBV5-6 to TRBJ2-5; 8 bases align to TRBD1. CDR1 and CDR2 from the germline V gene are SGHDT and YYEEEE. V dropped 2 bases and J dropped 4; count of bases not matched to a gene: 1. The CDR3 length is 13 residues. DNA of the CDR3: TGTGCCAGCAGCTTTGGACAGGGAGAGACCCAGTACTTC. Protein: CASSFGQGETQYF.

A single count supports this clone. V is TRBV25-1 and J is TRBJ1-6; tentative D call: TRBD1 (6 bases). The CDR3 runs 14 residues. Germline CDR1 reads MGHDK; CDR2 reads SYGVNS. V was pared by 8 bases and J by 10 bases, with 18 bases between. The CDR3 is CASGQRGGGSPLHF. Here the CDR3 DNA reads TGTGCCAGCGGCCAGAGGGGGGGCGGATCACCCCTCCACTTT.

As to this clone: The identical CDR3 is also encoded by other nucleotide sequences in the sample. The chain carries TRBV25-1 and TRBJ1-1; 10 bases are a match to TRBD1. The CDR3 extends over 14 amino acids. Per germline, CDR1 MGHDK and CDR2 SYGVNS. V lost 4 bases, J lost 11 bases, and 10 bases stayed unmatched. CDR3 sequence: CASSVGQGERRAFF. The CDR3 bases are TGTGCCAGCAGTGTCGGACAGGGGGAGCGGCGGGCTTTCTTT.

This rearrangement joins TRBV11-2 to TRBJ2-4; D is perhaps TRBD1 (6 bases). The germline V gene has CDR1 SGHAT and CDR2 FQNNGV. The length of the CDR3 is 19 residues. Between the trimmed V and J ends, which lost 3 bases and 0 bases, there was a span of 21 bases. The CDR3 coding sequence is TGTGCCAGCAGCTTCCTGTACCTTCGACAGGAAAGAGCCAAAAACATTCAGTACTTC. It codes for CASSFLYLRQERAKNIQYF.

V usage is TRBV5-6 and J usage is TRBJ2-5, with 10 bases that match TRBD1. Germline loops: CDR1 SGHDT, CDR2 YYEEEE. The CDR3 has 15 residues. Trimming took 5 bases from V and 3 from J; bases not matched to a gene: 7. The CDR3 spells CASSYPGQGKETQYF. The CDR3 coding sequence is TGTGCCAGCAGTTATCCGGGACAGGGGAAAGAGACCCAGTACTTC.

The rearrangement joins TRBV19 to TRBJ2-2; D might be TRBD1 (6 bases). Trimming removed 3 bases at V and 0 bases at J, with 11 bases between. This CDR3 has 16 amino acids. Germline CDR1 is LNHDA and CDR2 is SQIVND (reference sequence). CDR3 DNA: TGTGCCAGTAGTATTAGGGGGTCCTCGAACACCGGGGAGCTGTTTTTT. It yields the protein CASSIRGSSNTGELFF. Based on the CDR3 plus reference TRBV19 and TRBJ2-2, the full variable domain is DGGITQSPKYLFRKEGQNVTLSCEQNLNHDAMYWYRQDPGQGLRLIYYSQIVNDFQKGDIAEGYSVSREKKESFPLTVTSAQKNPTAFYLCASSIRGSSNTGELFFGEGSRLTVL.

The chain recombines TRBV7-3 with TRBJ1-1; 7 nucleotides align to TRBD1. The CDR3 length is 13 residues. Germline assignment: CDR1 SGHTA and CDR2 FQGTGA. The V segment lost 7 bases and the J segment 7 bases; nucleotides outside the gene matches: 9. The CDR3 spells CASTPNRGGEAFF. The CDR3 region has the DNA TGTGCCAGCACCCCGAACAGGGGTGGTGAAGCTTTCTTT.

Only one count was recorded for this clone. The rearrangement joins TRBV28 to TRBJ1-3; maybe TRBD1 (5 bases). The V end was cut by 10 bases, the J end by 0 bases, with 13 bases between. The CDR3 spans 14 residues. The germline V gene encodes CDR1 MDHEN and CDR2 SYDVKM. CDR3 in amino acids: CAIGDRNSGNTIYF. The CDR3 region has the DNA TGTGCCATAGGCGACAGAAACTCTGGAAACACCATATATTTT. Complete variable domain (other parts from reference TRBV28 and TRBJ1-3): DVKVTQSSRYLVKRTGEKVFLECVQDMDHENMFWYRQDPGLGLRLIYFSYDVKMKEKGDIPEGYSVSREKKERFSLILESASTNQTSMYLCAIGDRNSGNTIYFGEGSWLTVV.

The rearrangement links TRBV28 to TRBJ1-2; possible D gene TRBD1, 5 bases. The CDR3 has 16 residues. Germline values: CDR1 MDHEN, CDR2 SYDVKM. The germline V and J ends were trimmed by 6 bases and 0 bases, with 17 bases remaining between them. CDR3 coding DNA: TGTGCCAGCAGCCCCCGGGGGGTGCCAGCTAACTATGGCTACACCTTC. Translated, it gives CASSPRGVPANYGYTF.